This TCR beta chain emerged from a study of CD8 T cells in ankylosing spondylitis. Study-level results: Earlier work had already found some motif variants in reactive arthritis synovial fluid and blood. In ankylosing spondylitis blood, a motif of 7 to 9 highly homologous TCR beta variants appeared characteristic. CD8+ cells made up the disease-linked clones, which were relatively rare in peripheral blood.

In the case of this clonotype: Its antigen remains unknown.

The V gene's germline CDR1 is LNHDA and CDR2 SQIVND (reference sequence). The CDR3 sequence is 13 residues long. V was shortened by 8 bases and J by 6 bases, with 16 bases between the two germline ends. Library preparation for TCR beta used quantitative 5'-RACE with molecular barcodes. One entry per CDR3 protein, called by TCRdb with MiXCR from the 5' RACE reads. Among a few hundred thousand distinct CDR3 sequences, roughly 20% were seen once, and the ten largest hold less than 15%. The genes are TRBV19 and TRBJ1-1; the D is unclear. The TCR sequence derives from a male donor with ankylosing spondylitis or in good health (not recorded which). Sequenced material: blood, either unsorted or a sorted T cell fraction (not recorded which). The CDR3 region has the DNA TGTGCCAGTCGACTGGCTGGTAACTCTGAAGCTTTCTTT. It codes for CASRLAGNSEAFF. The entire variable domain, with the rest obtained from reference TRBV19 and TRBJ1-1, is as follows: DGGITQSPKYLFRKEGQNVTLSCEQNLNHDAMYWYRQDPGQGLRLIYYSQIVNDFQKGDIAEGYSVSREKKESFPLTVTSAQKNPTAFYLCASRLAGNSEAFFGQGTRLTVV.